Listed below are T cell receptor beta chains from one sample, sequenced in a study of blood T cell repertoires in COVID-19. Measured with immunoSEQ multiplex PCR; TCRdb has only the in-frame clones, and not every one. This sample has approximately 89,000 clones; 85% occur once, and the top ten carry 12%. Input material: peripheral blood. The receptors come from a woman in her sixties or seventies with active or convalescent COVID-19. Each CDR3 is given with its conserved first and last residue. Fields, in order: V gene, clone size, CDR3 protein. Not all rows give a size; the values are once, few, many and, for expanded clones, a class.

V: TRBV12-3/TRBV12-4
size: .
CDR3: CGHRDAEAFF

V: TRBV5-5
size: .
CDR3: CASSLSGRAGGELFF

V: TRBV6-2/TRBV6-3
size: .
CDR3: CASSYFTRLAKSSYEQYF

V: TRBV18
size: few
CDR3: CASSFMTGELFF

V: TRBV9
size: .
CDR3: CASSAAGTPVGYTF

V: TRBV2
size: .
CDR3: CASSEAGRGYYEQYF

V: TRBV15
size: few
CDR3: CATSRRENTEAFF

V: TRBV27
size: few
CDR3: CASSSTGGHTEAFF

V: TRBV4-2
size: .
CDR3: CASSLGTSRGTDTQYF

V: TRBV6-5
size: .
CDR3: CASKNPPGADSPLHF